A selection of T cell receptor beta chains follows, all from one sample in a study of cytomegalovirus exposure and HLA in healthy donors. Assay: immunoSEQ multiplex PCR; the TCRdb copy retains only in-frame clones and omits some. The table has fewer than 90,000 clones, approximately 95% seen once; the top ten hold roughly 3.3%. The sample comprised PBMCs. The source is a woman in her late teens or twenties in good health and CMV-seropositive. Both conserved end residues are part of each CDR3.

cdr3_aa	j_call	v_call
CASQRGRGEKLFF	TRBJ1-4	TRBV7-9
CASSGDREEATNEKLFF	TRBJ1-4	TRBV7-6
CASSLGADDNSPLHF	TRBJ1-6	TRBV11-3
CASSQAGLADSTGELFF	TRBJ2-2	TRBV4-2
CSALGAASQETQYF	TRBJ2-5	TRBV29-1
CASSQSYTPETRFYEQYF	TRBJ2-7	TRBV4-1
CASSLEAGDRGYEQYF	TRBJ2-7	TRBV7-6
CASSFQGAEYGYTF	TRBJ1-2	TRBV28
CASSDRVVGYEQYF	TRBJ2-7	TRBV2
CASSVRFEAGVLDTQYF	TRBJ2-3	TRBV6-1
CASLAWTANTEAFF	TRBJ1-1	TRBV2
CASSKTGYTDTQYF	TRBJ2-3	TRBV7-9
CASSFPGGDEQYF	TRBJ2-7	TRBV28
CASSRAGGGNGYTF	TRBJ1-2	TRBV4-2
CASGEGMGADEQFF	TRBJ2-1	TRBV2
CASQGGVAFF	TRBJ1-1	TRBV6-6
CASSPTGRTGELFF	TRBJ2-2	TRBV5-1
CASSPPGFTTNEKLFF	TRBJ1-4	TRBV4-1
CASSQGLERTYGYTF	TRBJ1-2	TRBV14
CASSPRSAGGDLNEQFF	TRBJ2-1	TRBV27
CASSLGTGTGGETQYF	TRBJ2-5	TRBV7-7
CASSTEPSTEEAFF	TRBJ1-1	TRBV19
CASSGLNTGELFF	TRBJ2-2	TRBV7-3
CASTSRGGINTGELFF	TRBJ2-2	TRBV4-2
CASSSQTGGIGYTF	TRBJ1-2	TRBV5-4
CASSSRQGYSYNEQFF	TRBJ2-1	TRBV11-1
CSVHGSYEQYF	TRBJ2-7	TRBV20-1
CASSLQSGMGNQPQHF	TRBJ1-5	TRBV28
CASSTRTGIYGYTF	TRBJ1-2	TRBV9
CAWITHRARTEAFF	TRBJ1-1	TRBV30
CASSLQGISYEQYF	TRBJ2-7	TRBV6-5
CASSQDKRNYGYTF	TRBJ1-2	TRBV4-2
CASSLTGSYNEQFF	TRBJ2-1	TRBV7-9
CSSAVGVSTEAFF	TRBJ1-1	TRBV29-1